Presented here are 18 T cell receptor beta chains from one specimen sequenced in a study of T cell clonality in common variable immunodeficiency. Clones were sequenced by immunoSEQ multiplex PCR, and TCRdb holds only the in-frame ones, with some missing. This sample has around 45,000 clones, each found more than once. The sequenced sample was peripheral blood mononuclear cells. Receptor source: a person aged 18 to 75 in good health.

As to this clone: The read stops 3 residues short of the end of the CDR3; the missing end is completed from the germline J gene. This chain links TRBV11-2 with TRBJ2-2; D gene uncertain. CDR3 length equals 12 residues. V lost 4 bases and J lost 7, with 7 bases in between. Germline CDR1 is SGHAT and CDR2 is FQNNGV. The CDR3 is CASSSPLGELFF. CDR3 bases read: TGTGCCAGCAGCTCCCCCCTCGGGGAG.

This clone was counted many times. The read gets to within 3 residues of the CDR3 end, and the germline J gene fills in the rest. The V and J genes are TRBV4-1 and TRBJ2-5; D is perhaps TRBD1 or TRBD2 (5 bases each). CDR1 MGHRA and CDR2 YSYEKL come from the germline V gene. Trimming shortened V by 2 bases and J by 4 bases, and 14 bases separated the two germline ends. CDR3 length: 15 residues. CDR3 residues: CASSQTQQGAETQYF. CDR3 DNA (partial): TGCGCCAGCAGCCAAACTCAGCAGGGAGCAGAGACC.

This clone was observed many times. An end of the junction differs from the germline gene, which may be a read error. The read halts 3 residues ahead of the CDR3 end, with the missing end drawn from the germline J gene. The rearrangement joins TRBV4-2 to TRBJ2-3, with TRBD2 as a possible D gene (6 bases). The germline gives CDR1 LGHNA, CDR2 YNFKEQ. The CDR3 has 16 residues. The DNA read from the CDR3 is TGCGCCAGCAGCCAAGACCGGGACTCGAGCGCAGATACG. It encodes CASSQDRDSSADT. The whole CDR3 sequence reads CASSQDRDSSADTQYF.

This clone was found many times. The read ends 3 residues early relative to the CDR3; the germline J gene fills the gap. The genes are TRBV10-3 and TRBJ2-2; TRBD1 is a possible D gene (5 bases). The CDR3 runs to 13 residues. Germline V gene sequence: CDR1 ENHRY, CDR2 SYGVKD. CDR3 amino acids: CAISESGANVLFF. The CDR3 bases that were read are TGTGCCATCAGTGAGTCTGGGGCCAACGTG.

This clone has at least ten counts. The read ends 3 residues shy of where the CDR3 ends; the end is completed using the germline J gene. This chain joins TRBV18 and TRBJ1-6; D is uncertain. This CDR3 region has 13 residues. V was clipped by 0 bases and J by 8 bases, with 5 bases between them. Germline values: CDR1 KGHSH, CDR2 LQKENI. Here the CDR3 reads CASSPPTDSPLHF. The DNA read from the CDR3 is TGTGCCAGCTCACCACCTACGGATTCACCC.

This clone has at least ten counts. The read halts 3 residues ahead of the CDR3 end, with the missing end drawn from the germline J gene. The chain is built from TRBV7-2 and TRBJ1-5, with D possibly TRBD1 on 5 matching bases. This CDR3 comprises 14 residues. The V gene lost 4 bases and the J gene lost 0 bases, with 7 bases spanning the gap. The germline CDR1 and CDR2 sequences are SGHTA and FQGNSA. CDR3 protein: CASSSDSSNQPQHF. The CDR3 DNA, read in part, is TGTGCCAGCAGCTCAGACAGTAGCAATCAGCCC.

This clone turned up a few times. From the germline J gene comes the end of the CDR3, since the read stops 3 residues before it. The chain combines TRBV20-1 with TRBJ2-3; 9 nucleotides match TRBD1. Looked up from germline, CDR1 is DFQATT and CDR2 is SNEGSKA (reference sequence). The CDR3 length is 16 residues. The covered CDR3 bases are TGCAGTGCGCGGCGACCGGGACAGGGTGCCAATCAGCCG. Its translation: CSARRPGQGANQP. Given in full, the CDR3 is CSARRPGQGANQPQYF.

This clone was seen repeatedly, ten times or more. The read terminates 3 residues before the CDR3 end, so the remaining end is supplied by the germline J gene. The chain has TRBV4-2 and TRBJ2-2; 7 nucleotides agree with TRBD2. The CDR3 has 15 amino acids. Per germline, CDR1 LGHNA and CDR2 YNFKEQ. Germline trimming cut 2 bases from V and 7 bases from J; bases unmatched to any gene: 7. The sequenced CDR3 bases are TGTGCCAGCAGCCAAACGACTAGCCTAGGCGGGGAG. As protein: CASSQTTSLGGE. The CDR3 in full is CASSQTTSLGGELFF.

This clone was observed at least ten times. Read sequence stops 3 residues before the CDR3 end, and the germline J gene provides the missing end. The chain couples TRBV10-2 to TRBJ2-7; tentatively, D is TRBD1 (6 bases). Trimming took 4 bases from V and 5 from J, leaving 21 bases between them. CDR3 size: 16 residues. CDR1 and CDR2 (germline): WSHSY, SAAADI. The sequenced part of the CDR3 DNA is TGCGCCAGCAGTGTCCTCCCGACAGGTCTAAACGACGAG. Amino acids: CASSVLPTGLNDE. The whole CDR3 is CASSVLPTGLNDEQYF.

At least ten counts were recorded for this clone. The CDR3 extends 3 residues past the end of the read, so its final part is completed from the germline J gene. The chain uses TRBV10-3 and TRBJ1-5; a weak D match, TRBD1 (6 bases). The length of the CDR3 is 13 residues. CDR1 and CDR2 (germline): ENHRY, SYGVKD. Between the trimmed V and J ends, which lost 8 bases and 4 bases, there was a span of 12 bases. Here the CDR3 reads CAIRRDTNQPQHF. The sequenced CDR3 bases are TGTGCCATCCGAAGGGACACGAATCAGCCC.

This clone was recorded many times. The read ends 3 residues shy of where the CDR3 ends; the end is completed using the germline J gene. J is TRBJ2-7 and V is TRBV5-6, with D possibly being TRBD1 (6 bases). Germline CDR1 reads SGHDT; CDR2 reads YYEEEE. This CDR3 spans 14 amino acids. V was pared by 2 bases and J by 5 bases, with 14 bases between. CDR3 bases read: TGTGCCAGCAGCTTCCCGGGACAAGCCAACGAG. Residues: CASSFPGQANE. The complete CDR3 protein is CASSFPGQANEQYF.

In this sample, this clone turned up many times. The CDR3 end lies 3 residues beyond the end of the read and is filled in from the germline J gene. This chain connects TRBV5-1 to TRBJ2-1; 11 nucleotides agree with TRBD2. The CDR3 sequence is 15 residues long. The V gene end was trimmed by 7 bases and the J gene end by 4 bases; junction bases not matched to a gene: 7. Germline CDR1 reads SGHRS; CDR2 reads YFSETQ. The CDR3 reads CASGSGTSGYNEQFF. Partial CDR3 DNA: TGCGCCAGCGGTTCCGGGACTAGCGGTTACAATGAG.

This clone was seen many times. The read comes to an end 3 residues before the CDR3 does, leaving the germline J gene to fill in the end. This chain links TRBV19 with TRBJ1-6, with TRBD1 as a possible D gene (5 bases). This CDR3 spans 13 amino acids. The V end was cut by 4 bases, the J end by 9 bases, with 10 bases between. The germline V gene encodes CDR1 LNHDA and CDR2 SQIVND (reference sequence). CDR3 DNA, as far as it was read: TGTGCCAGTAGTAGGCAGGGATTTTCACCC. Translation: CASSRQGFSP. The entire CDR3 protein is CASSRQGFSPLHF.

Many counts were recorded for this clone. The CDR3 is cut off 3 residues early in the read; its end comes from the germline J gene. V gene TRBV4-1 combines with J gene TRBJ2-5; a weak D match, TRBD1 (5 bases). The germline V gene encodes CDR1 MGHRA and CDR2 YSYEKL. Deletions cut 1 base from V and 5 bases from J, with 17 bases between. The CDR3 loop spans 16 amino acids. The DNA read from the CDR3 is TGCGCCAGCAGCCAAGTGGCCCCAGGGTCGGCGGAGACC. It codes for CASSQVAPGSAET. The whole CDR3 sequence is CASSQVAPGSAETQYF.

This clone was seen ten or more times. Read coverage stops 3 residues before the CDR3 terminus; the germline J gene supplies the remainder. The chain combines TRBV18 with TRBJ1-2; weak D call: TRBD1 (6 bases). V lost 2 bases and J lost 2, with 6 bases in between. The CDR3 extends over 13 amino acids. Germline V gives CDR1 KGHSH, CDR2 LQKENI. The CDR3 bases that were read are TGTGCCAGCTCACCAGACAGGAACTATGGC. Its translation is CASSPDRNYG. The whole CDR3 reads CASSPDRNYGYTF.

This clone was seen ten or more times. The read halts 3 residues ahead of the CDR3 end, with the missing end drawn from the germline J gene. The V and J genes are TRBV9 and TRBJ1-5; D remains ambiguous. Germline loops: CDR1 SGDLS, CDR2 YYNGEE. The CDR3 spans 14 residues. Trimming took off 4 bases at V and 0 bases at J, with 8 bases between the two ends. Partial CDR3 DNA: TGTGCCAGCAGCAAGGGCTCTAGCAATCAGCCC. Its protein product is CASSKGSSNQP. The complete CDR3 reads CASSKGSSNQPQHF.

This clone was recorded at least ten times. The read halts 3 residues ahead of the CDR3 end, with the missing end drawn from the germline J gene. V usage is TRBV5-1 and J usage is TRBJ2-3; 7 nucleotides align to TRBD1. V lost 5 bases, J lost 1 base, and 7 bases stayed unmatched. The CDR3 extends over 15 amino acids. CDR1 and CDR2 (germline): SGHRS, YFSETQ. Partial CDR3 DNA: TGCGCCAGCAGACAGTCCGGGACAGGCACAGATACG. It specifies CASRQSGTGTDT. The entire CDR3 reads CASRQSGTGTDTQYF.

This clone has more than one count but fewer than ten. The read finishes 3 residues shy of the CDR3 end, and the germline J gene is used to complete it. V usage is TRBV30 and J usage is TRBJ2-2; possible D gene TRBD1, 6 bases. CDR1 and CDR2 from the germline V gene are GTSNPN and SVGIG (reference sequence). The CDR3 consists of 15 residues. The CDR3 spells CAWSVSAGANEKLFF. The sequenced part of the CDR3 DNA is TGTGCCTGGAGTGTATCGGCAGGGGCTAATGAAAAG.